This T cell receptor (beta chain) was observed in a study of early T cells in non-severe SARS-CoV-2 infection. Researchers tagged individual cDNA molecules with unique molecular identifiers. Using its own MiXCR run on the 5' RACE reads, TCRdb lists one record per CDR3 protein. Of under 85,000 distinct CDR3 sequences detected, more than 13% appear once; the ten largest clones hold approximately 11%. Between the trimmed V and J ends, which lost 3 bases and 5 bases, there was a span of 10 bases. Germline loops: CDR1 SGHVS, CDR2 FNYEAQ. This CDR3 contains 13 residues. This clonotype was seen a handful of times. Its antigen remains unknown. Study results and caveats: Matching results from VDJdb favored anti-spike CD8 responses, leaving private and CD4 specificities undetected.

The sequence was obtained from an adult who was a healthcare worker with PCR-confirmed SARS-CoV-2 infection or an uninfected control (not recorded which). Sequenced input: whole blood. The chain recombines TRBV7-6 with TRBJ2-5; no firm D call. CDR3 sequence (DNA): TGTGCCAGCAGCTTTAGTCTAGTGGAGACCCAGTACTTC. It codes for CASSFSLVETQYF.